The 21 T cell receptor beta chains given below trace back to one sample, sequenced in a study of beta chain features in type 1 diabetes. Findings and limits, study-wide: Within each of all four CD4+ subsets, Type 1 diabetes patients had TCRB CDR3s that were moderately but significantly shorter.

The antigens of these receptors remain unknown. Of the isolated RNA, all was reverse transcribed, and so the sequenced material was expressed TCRB transcripts. Assay used: immunoSEQ multiplex PCR; TCRdb lists only in-frame clones, some missing. The sample carries about 650,000 clones, roughly 12% recorded once. The sequencing sample was made of naive CD4+ T cells from blood. These receptors were collected from a man aged 25 to 40 with type 1 diabetes.

This clone was observed a handful of times. CDR3 loop: CASSANSPLHF. The CDR3 region has the DNA TGTGCCAGCAGTGCGAATTCACCCCTCCACTTT. The rearrangement links TRBV25-1 to TRBJ1-6; D unresolved. CDR1 is MGHDK, CDR2 SYGVNS, per germline. Trimming stripped 4 bases from V and 7 bases from J, with 2 bases between. CDR3 length equals 11 residues.

This clone came up a few times. The chain joins TRBV5-4 to TRBJ2-2, with TRBD1 matching over 11 bases. Trimming took 4 bases from V and 0 from J; bases not matched to a gene: 5. Germline V gene data show CDR1 as SGHNT and CDR2 as YYREEE (reference sequence). CDR3 length equals 17 residues. CDR3: CASSPGTGGPNTGELFF. CDR3 DNA: TGTGCCAGCAGCCCCGGGACAGGGGGACCGAACACCGGGGAGCTGTTTTTT.

Only a few counts were recorded for this clone. The V call is TRBV29-1, the J call TRBJ2-5; weak D call: TRBD1 (6 bases). V was cut by 8 bases and J by 3 bases, with 13 bases left in between. Germline values: CDR1 SQVTM, CDR2 ANQGSEA. The CDR3 consists of 12 residues. CDR3 protein: CSSPGAEETQYF. The DNA for the CDR3 is TGCAGCTCCCCAGGGGCAGAAGAGACCCAGTACTTC.

This clone turned up a few times. The V gene is TRBV6-1, the J gene TRBJ2-7; D is perhaps TRBD1 (7 bases). The CDR3 length is 15 residues. Germline assignment: CDR1 MNHNS and CDR2 SASEGT. Trimming removed 5 bases from V and 4 bases from J, with 18 bases in between. The CDR3 loop is CASSSIQGSGYEQYF. As DNA, the CDR3 is TGTGCCAGCAGTTCAATACAGGGGAGCGGGTACGAGCAGTACTTC.

V and J are TRBV14 and TRBJ2-5; D could derive from TRBD1 or TRBD2 (5 bases each). With 0 bases removed from V and 5 bases from J, the gap between germline ends came to 13 bases. The CDR3 totals 15 residues. Germline CDR1 is SGHDN and CDR2 is FVKESK. The chain's CDR3 is CASSQDRDPLETQYF. CDR3 nucleotides: TGTGCCAGCAGCCAAGATCGGGACCCCCTGGAGACCCAGTACTTC.

This clone showed up just a few times. The rearrangement links TRBV29-1 to TRBJ2-2, with TRBD1 matching over 7 bases. V lost 4 bases and J lost 3; bases outside the gene matches: 5. Germline loops: CDR1 SQVTM, CDR2 ANQGSEA. CDR3 size: 14 residues. The CDR3 sequence is CSVGGTAYTGELFF. DNA for the CDR3: TGCAGCGTTGGAGGGACAGCTTACACCGGGGAGCTGTTTTTT.

This chain links TRBV18 with TRBJ1-2; possible D gene TRBD1, 5 bases. V lost 3 bases and J lost 0, with 14 bases in between. CDR1 is KGHSH and CDR2 is LQKENI in the germline V gene. This CDR3 spans 16 amino acids. CDR3 DNA: TGTGCCAGCTCACCTCGGACAAAAGGAGCTAACTATGGCTACACCTTC. Protein sequence: CASSPRTKGANYGYTF.

The chain employs TRBV18 and TRBJ2-1; TRBD1 matches 7 bases. V lost 6 bases to trimming and J lost 2 bases; unmatched junction nucleotides: 10. The germline V gene encodes CDR1 KGHSH and CDR2 LQKENI. This CDR3 spans 16 amino acids. CDR3 nucleotides: TGTGCCAGCTCCCCGAATGGGCAGGGGGCCTACAATGAGCAGTTCTTC. It is translated as CASSPNGQGAYNEQFF.

The chain recombines TRBV9 with TRBJ1-2; tentative D call: TRBD1 (6 bases). Germline V gives CDR1 SGDLS, CDR2 YYNGEE. The CDR3 consists of 16 residues. Trimming stripped 0 bases from V and 3 bases from J, with 15 bases between. CDR3 DNA sequence: TGTGCCAGCAGCGTAGTCCCCACCGGACAGTACTATGGCTACACCTTC. Amino acids: CASSVVPTGQYYGYTF.

This clone has more than one count but fewer than ten. The chain has TRBV5-4 and TRBJ1-4; D not resolved. Germline CDR1 SGHNT, CDR2 YYREEE (reference sequence). Trimming removed 1 base from V and 5 bases from J, with 9 bases in between. CDR3 length: 14 amino acids. CDR3 DNA: TGTGCCAGCAGCTTGCGTGCACGGAATGAAAAACTGTTTTTT. This gives the protein CASSLRARNEKLFF.

This clone was seen many times. The rearrangement joins TRBV28 to TRBJ2-7; the D gene is possibly TRBD1 (6 bases). Germline CDR1 MDHEN, CDR2 SYDVKM. V dropped 10 bases and J dropped 5 bases, with 12 bases sitting between them. CDR3 length: 11 residues. CDR3 protein: CAIQGVDEQYF. CDR3 in DNA: TGTGCCATACAGGGAGTGGACGAGCAGTACTTC. Based on the CDR3 plus reference TRBV28 and TRBJ2-7, the full variable domain is DVKVTQSSRYLVKRTGEKVFLECVQDMDHENMFWYRQDPGLGLRLIYFSYDVKMKEKGDIPEGYSVSREKKERFSLILESASTNQTSMYLCAIQGVDEQYFGPGTRLTVT.

The V and J genes are TRBV28 and TRBJ1-2, with D unresolved. The length of the CDR3 is 13 residues. Per the germline V gene, CDR1 is MDHEN and CDR2 is SYDVKM. V was clipped by 5 bases and J by 6 bases, with 13 bases between them. The CDR3 bases are TGTGCCAGCAGTACAAATGATTCAGATGGCTACACCTTC. It encodes CASSTNDSDGYTF.

V is TRBV28 and J is TRBJ2-5; tentatively, D is TRBD1 or TRBD2 (5 bases each). The CDR3 is 12 residues long. The germline V gene encodes CDR1 MDHEN and CDR2 SYDVKM. Trimming removed 6 bases at V and 5 bases at J, with 10 bases between. CDR3 DNA sequence: TGTGCCAGCAGGAGGGGCGTGGAGACCCAGTACTTC. Translating gives CASRRGVETQYF. Full variable domain (rest looked up from reference TRBV28 and TRBJ2-5): DVKVTQSSRYLVKRTGEKVFLECVQDMDHENMFWYRQDPGLGLRLIYFSYDVKMKEKGDIPEGYSVSREKKERFSLILESASTNQTSMYLCASRRGVETQYFGPGTRLLVL.

This clone was seen a few times. The V and J genes are TRBV2 and TRBJ1-5, with TRBD1 as a possible D gene (5 bases). The germline gives CDR1 SNHLY, CDR2 FYNNEI. The ends were cut back, 6 bases at V and 2 bases at J, with 17 bases in the middle. The CDR3 spans 16 residues. The CDR3 is CASSPGALQGNQPQHF. The CDR3 DNA reads as TGTGCCAGCAGCCCTGGGGCCCTACAGGGCAATCAGCCCCAGCATTTT.

A few counts support this clone. This rearrangement joins TRBV6-1 to TRBJ2-4; 7 bases are a match to TRBD1. Unmatched junction bases numbered 1, after V lost 4 bases and J lost 1 base. CDR1 and CDR2 (germline): MNHNS, SASEGT. The CDR3 contains 14 residues. CDR3 region: CASSGGQAKNIQYF. The CDR3 nucleotides are TGTGCCAGCAGTGGGGGACAGGCCAAAAACATTCAGTACTTC.

This clone came up a few times. Distinct nucleotide sequences in the sample also encode this CDR3. Here the CDR3 reads CASSGYTGELFF. The CDR3 DNA sequence: TGTGCCAGCAGTGGTTACACCGGGGAGCTGTTTTTT. This sequence joins TRBV25-1 and TRBJ2-2; no firm D call. Per the germline V gene, CDR1 is MGHDK and CDR2 is SYGVNS. Trimming took off 4 bases at V and 3 bases at J, with 3 bases between the two ends. The CDR3 loop spans 12 amino acids.

The rearrangement links TRBV6-6 to TRBJ2-7, with D maybe TRBD1 (6 bases). CDR3 size: 14 residues. Germline V gene lookup returns CDR1 MNHNY and CDR2 SVGAGI (reference sequence). Trimming took off 7 bases at V and 2 bases at J, with 15 bases between the two ends. CDR3 protein: CASTPQGIPYEQYF. The CDR3 DNA sequence: TGTGCCAGCACCCCACAGGGTATTCCCTACGAGCAGTACTTC.

This clone was counted a few times. This chain links TRBV5-1 with TRBJ1-2; 7 positions match TRBD1. CDR1 and CDR2 from the germline V gene are SGHRS and YFSETQ. V lost 3 bases to trimming and J lost 2 bases; unmatched junction nucleotides: 1. The CDR3 consists of 13 residues. The CDR3 DNA reads as TGCGCCAGCAGCTCGACAGGGAACTATGGCTACACCTTC. Protein product: CASSSTGNYGYTF. Supplemented by reference TRBV5-1 and TRBJ1-2, the full variable domain reads KAGVTQTPRYLIKTRGQQVTLSCSPISGHRSVSWYQQTPGQGLQFLFEYFSETQRNKGNFPGRFSGRQFSNSRSEMNVSTLELGDSALYLCASSSTGNYGYTFGSGTRLTVV.

This clone has only a few counts. The chain is built from TRBV7-6 and TRBJ2-7; TRBD1 aligns across 7 bases. The CDR3 loop spans 15 amino acids. Germline V gene lookup returns CDR1 SGHVS and CDR2 FNYEAQ. V gave up 6 bases and J gave up 0 bases; unmatched junction bases: 8. The CDR3 region is CASREGAGSSYEQYF. The CDR3 region has the DNA TGTGCCAGCAGAGAGGGGGCAGGGAGCTCCTACGAGCAGTACTTC.

This clone was observed a handful of times. V usage is TRBV10-2 and J usage is TRBJ1-6, with D maybe TRBD1 (6 bases). This CDR3 has 16 residues. Germline-derived CDR1 and CDR2 are WSHSY and SAAADI. V was shortened by 3 bases and J by 8 bases, with 17 bases between the two germline ends. CDR3 in amino acids: CASSDFGTHADSPLHF. CDR3 sequence (DNA): TGCGCCAGCAGTGACTTTGGGACACACGCCGATTCACCCCTCCACTTT.

This clone was picked up a small number of times. The chain uses TRBV7-2 and TRBJ1-1; a possible D gene is TRBD1 (5 bases). Looked up from germline, CDR1 is SGHTA and CDR2 is FQGNSA. V gave up 5 bases and J gave up 7 bases, with 17 bases separating them. The length of the CDR3 is 14 residues. CDR3 loop: CASSLLGQGYEAFF. In nucleotides, the CDR3 is TGTGCCAGCAGCCTACTGGGGCAGGGCTATGAAGCTTTCTTT.